The rows below give T cell receptor beta chains drawn from one sample of a study of identical twins. MiXCR was run by TCRdb on the 5' RACE reads, yielding one entry per CDR3 protein. Here the sample spans approximately 190,000 distinct CDR3 sequences, around a sixth being singletons. The sample was also linked to a second study, of T cells expressing NK-cell markers.

Sequenced sample: CD8+ T cells sorted from blood. These receptors came from a young woman in good health. Both conserved end residues are trimmed from each CDR3. The D gene is left open where the match is weak. Only part of the rows carry a size: once, few, many, or a class if the clone is expanded.

size: .; D: TRBD1; J: TRBJ1-1; V: TRBV3-1; CDR3: ASSHGELTGGLEAF
size: .; D: .; J: TRBJ2-2; V: TRBV6-5; CDR3: ASSYSPRDTGELF
size: few; D: TRBD2; J: TRBJ2-1; V: TRBV7-8; CDR3: ASSLLALNEQF
size: .; D: .; J: TRBJ2-6; V: TRBV10-3; CDR3: AISEVGGAGANVLT
size: .; D: .; J: TRBJ2-1; V: TRBV29-1; CDR3: SVMPLKVTGLDEQF
size: few; D: .; J: TRBJ2-5; V: TRBV20-1; CDR3: SARGRTGPIQETQY
size: few; D: .; J: TRBJ1-1; V: TRBV9; CDR3: ASNGVGTEAF
size: .; D: .; J: TRBJ2-1; V: TRBV27; CDR3: ASLGPPGYNEQF
size: few; D: TRBD2; J: TRBJ2-7; V: TRBV16; CDR3: ASSPLTSLGEQY
size: few; D: TRBD1; J: TRBJ1-2; V: TRBV5-6; CDR3: ASTLTGVYGYT
size: few; D: .; J: TRBJ1-3; V: TRBV10-3; CDR3: AISGAPGTGNTIY
size: .; D: TRBD1; J: TRBJ2-5; V: TRBV20-1; CDR3: SAARGDRVVKETQY
size: few; D: TRBD2; J: TRBJ2-7; V: TRBV10-1; CDR3: ATKPSGDAYEQY
size: .; D: .; J: TRBJ2-7; V: TRBV5-5; CDR3: ASSSYGGPYEQY
size: .; D: TRBD2; J: TRBJ2-1; V: TRBV12-3/TRBV12-4; CDR3: ASGGFRPGGPYFHEQF
size: many; D: .; J: TRBJ2-5; V: TRBV4-2; CDR3: ASSQGSQQPETQY
size: .; D: .; J: TRBJ2-3; V: TRBV25-1; CDR3: ASSRRDSLGTDTQY
size: .; D: .; J: TRBJ2-1; V: TRBV5-1; CDR3: ASRGDYNEQF
size: few; D: .; J: TRBJ2-7; V: TRBV20-1; CDR3: SAIEITYEQY
size: many; D: .; J: TRBJ1-1; V: TRBV27; CDR3: ASSMTGPNTEAF
size: many; D: .; J: TRBJ2-7; V: TRBV12-3/TRBV12-4; CDR3: ASTLSTETTYEQY
size: .; D: TRBD2; J: TRBJ2-3; V: TRBV7-6; CDR3: ASSRLAGGGDTQY
size: .; D: .; J: TRBJ2-7; V: TRBV5-1; CDR3: ASSLDLGSKSYEQY
size: .; D: .; J: TRBJ2-1; V: TRBV4-1; CDR3: ASSEIPGLLYNEQF
size: few; D: TRBD1; J: TRBJ2-6; V: TRBV12-3/TRBV12-4; CDR3: ASTGQGASGANVLT
size: few; D: TRBD2; J: TRBJ2-3; V: TRBV6-1; CDR3: ASSDLAGDPTDTQY
size: few; D: TRBD2; J: TRBJ2-2; V: TRBV12-3/TRBV12-4; CDR3: ASSGLAGANTGELF
size: .; D: .; J: TRBJ2-3; V: TRBV7-9; CDR3: ASPPDSHSDRTDTQY
size: few; D: .; J: TRBJ2-1; V: TRBV10-3; CDR3: AITREDNEQF
size: .; D: .; J: TRBJ2-3; V: TRBV4-1; CDR3: ASSQELGGDTQY
size: .; D: TRBD1; J: TRBJ2-7; V: TRBV6-1; CDR3: ASHLEDRAYEQY
size: .; D: .; J: TRBJ2-1; V: TRBV7-8; CDR3: ASSLGAGIYNEQF
size: .; D: .; J: TRBJ2-3; V: TRBV9; CDR3: ASSVQLRVGGTDTQY
size: .; D: .; J: TRBJ2-3; V: TRBV5-5; CDR3: ASGHWVTPLTDTQY
size: few; D: .; J: TRBJ2-5; V: TRBV12-3/TRBV12-4; CDR3: ASSLSGFQETQY
size: few; D: TRBD1; J: TRBJ2-3; V: TRBV6-2/TRBV6-3; CDR3: ASSLTGPFPTDTQY
size: .; D: .; J: TRBJ1-1; V: TRBV19; CDR3: ASSIKQGLTEAF
size: .; D: .; J: TRBJ1-1; V: TRBV7-9; CDR3: ASSLAGSEAF
size: few; D: .; J: TRBJ2-7; V: TRBV4-1; CDR3: ASGKWVPPEQY
size: once; D: TRBD2; J: TRBJ2-7; V: TRBV3-1; CDR3: ASSQDTSGRYEQY
size: few; D: .; J: TRBJ2-3; V: TRBV14; CDR3: ASSQGIRVLDTQY
size: .; D: .; J: TRBJ2-7; V: TRBV20-1; CDR3: SASGGLLYEQY
size: few; D: .; J: TRBJ2-1; V: TRBV2; CDR3: ASSELSFARRYNEQF
size: .; D: .; J: TRBJ2-3; V: TRBV7-6; CDR3: ASSRITEVLTDTQY
size: few; D: .; J: TRBJ2-1; V: TRBV4-3; CDR3: ASSSGPLGNEQF
size: few; D: .; J: TRBJ1-1; V: TRBV25-1; CDR3: ASSESGGMNTEAF
size: .; D: TRBD2; J: TRBJ2-4; V: TRBV20-1; CDR3: SAKAGTSLAKNIQY
size: .; D: TRBD2; J: TRBJ2-1; V: TRBV12-3/TRBV12-4; CDR3: ACSQRSGGESSYNEQF
size: .; D: TRBD2; J: TRBJ2-7; V: TRBV20-1; CDR3: SASAGEPPRPY
size: .; D: .; J: TRBJ2-7; V: TRBV20-1; CDR3: STRAAGTYEQY
size: few; D: TRBD1; J: TRBJ2-7; V: TRBV9; CDR3: ASSVGTGGRKGYEQY
size: few; D: .; J: TRBJ2-1; V: TRBV4-2; CDR3: ASSQPGEQF
size: few; D: .; J: TRBJ2-6; V: TRBV2; CDR3: ASMEEAGANVLT
size: few; D: TRBD2; J: TRBJ2-7; V: TRBV7-9; CDR3: ASSFGGRAHEQY
size: .; D: .; J: TRBJ2-6; V: TRBV9; CDR3: ASSGTFSGANVLT
size: many; D: .; J: TRBJ2-7; V: TRBV7-8; CDR3: ASSSILEKY
size: .; D: .; J: TRBJ2-2; V: TRBV4-1; CDR3: ASSQEIGLTGELF
size: few; D: .; J: TRBJ1-3; V: TRBV12-3/TRBV12-4; CDR3: ASSLGAYSGNTIY
size: few; D: .; J: TRBJ1-1; V: TRBV7-9; CDR3: ASSVRSLRGSNTEAF